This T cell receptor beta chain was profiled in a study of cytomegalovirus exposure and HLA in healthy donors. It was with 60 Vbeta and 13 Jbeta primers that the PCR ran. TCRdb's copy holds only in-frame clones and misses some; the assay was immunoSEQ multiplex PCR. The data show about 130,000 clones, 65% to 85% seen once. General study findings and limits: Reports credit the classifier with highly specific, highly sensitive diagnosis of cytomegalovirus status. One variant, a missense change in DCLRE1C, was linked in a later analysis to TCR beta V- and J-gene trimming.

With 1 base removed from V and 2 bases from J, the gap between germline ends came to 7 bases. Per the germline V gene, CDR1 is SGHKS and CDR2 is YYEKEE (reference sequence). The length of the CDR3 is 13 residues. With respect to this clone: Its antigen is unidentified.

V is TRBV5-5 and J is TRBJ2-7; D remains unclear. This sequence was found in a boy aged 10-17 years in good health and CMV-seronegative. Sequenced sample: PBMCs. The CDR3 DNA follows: TGTGCCAGCAGCTTGTACAACACCTACGAGCAGTACTTC. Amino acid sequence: CASSLYNTYEQYF.